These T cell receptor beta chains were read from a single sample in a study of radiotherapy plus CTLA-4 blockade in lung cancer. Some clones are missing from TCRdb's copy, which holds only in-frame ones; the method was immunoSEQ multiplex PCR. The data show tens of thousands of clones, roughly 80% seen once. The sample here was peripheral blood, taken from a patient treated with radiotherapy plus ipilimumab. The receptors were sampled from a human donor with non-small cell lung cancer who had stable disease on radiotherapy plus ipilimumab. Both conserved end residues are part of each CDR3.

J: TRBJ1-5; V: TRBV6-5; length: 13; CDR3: CASQGGGNQPQHF
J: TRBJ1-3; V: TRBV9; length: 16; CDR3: CASSVGGGSAGNTIYF
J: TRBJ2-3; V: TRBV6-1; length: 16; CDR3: CASSVAGGVNTDTQYF
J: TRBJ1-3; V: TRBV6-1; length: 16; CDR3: CASSEDGGWRGNTIYF
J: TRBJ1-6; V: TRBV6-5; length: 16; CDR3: CASSYDGVPTNSPLHF
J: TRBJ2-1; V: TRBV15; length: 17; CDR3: CATSRGDSRGGNNEQFF
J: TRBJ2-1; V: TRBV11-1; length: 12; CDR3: CASSLKRVEQFF
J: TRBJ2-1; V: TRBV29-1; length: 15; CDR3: CSVGSAGGSYNEQFF
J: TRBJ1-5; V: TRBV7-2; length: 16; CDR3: CASSSGGRLSNQPQHF
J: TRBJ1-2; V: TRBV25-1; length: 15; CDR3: CASSESGRGNYGYTF
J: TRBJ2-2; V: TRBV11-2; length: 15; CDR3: CASSLLGRWGGELFF
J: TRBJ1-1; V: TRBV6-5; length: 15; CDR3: CASSQPFGQSAEAFF
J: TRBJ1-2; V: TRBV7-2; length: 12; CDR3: CASTIREDGYTF
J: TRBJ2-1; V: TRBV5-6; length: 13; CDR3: CASSLYRYNEQFF
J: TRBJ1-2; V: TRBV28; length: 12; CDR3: CASSLGGYGYTF
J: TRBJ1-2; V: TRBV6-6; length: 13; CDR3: CASSYGESVGYTF
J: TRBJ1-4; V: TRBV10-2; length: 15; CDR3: CASSETRGRDEKLFF
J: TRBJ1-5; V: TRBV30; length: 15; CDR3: CAWSAGQNSNQPQHF
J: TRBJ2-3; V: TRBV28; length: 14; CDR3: CASSPRGGMDTQYF
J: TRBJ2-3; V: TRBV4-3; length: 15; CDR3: CASSQEPQSTDTQYF
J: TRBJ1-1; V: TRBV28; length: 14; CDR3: CASTITLSGTEAFF
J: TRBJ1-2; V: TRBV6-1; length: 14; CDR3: CALSREQGLMGYTF
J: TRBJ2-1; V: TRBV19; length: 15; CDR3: CASSQLAGGNNEQFF
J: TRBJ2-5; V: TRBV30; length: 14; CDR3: CAWDGTGVGETQYF
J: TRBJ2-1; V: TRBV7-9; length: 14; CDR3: CASSLGGGYNEQFF
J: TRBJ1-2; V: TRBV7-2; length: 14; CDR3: CASSLIQGEGGYTF
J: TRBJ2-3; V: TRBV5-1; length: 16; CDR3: CASSLQGLSGTDTQYF
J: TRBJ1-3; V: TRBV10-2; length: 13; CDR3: CASREDPGNTIYF
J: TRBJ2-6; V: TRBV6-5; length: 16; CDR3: CASSYSSGAGANVLTF
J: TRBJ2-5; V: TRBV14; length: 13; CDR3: CASSQVRGETQYF